These 31 T cell receptor beta chains were sequenced from one sample in a study of cytomegalovirus exposure and HLA in healthy donors. Both 60 Vbeta primers and 13 Jbeta primers went into the PCR. TCRdb keeps only in-frame clones here, not all; method: immunoSEQ multiplex PCR. The sample shows 150,000 to 200,000 clones, 65% to 85% of them seen only once. The specimen sequenced was PBMCs. All receptors derive from a woman under 30 in good health and CMV-seronegative.

The chain joins TRBV7-2 to TRBJ2-5; TRBD2 agrees at 11 bases. This CDR3 is 17 amino acids long. Germline CDR1 and CDR2: SGHTA and FQGNSA. The J segment lost 2 bases and the V segment lost 5 bases, leaving 10 bases of the junction unmatched. CDR3 DNA: TGTGCCAGCAGCGGGGAGTGGTTAGCGGGGGGGCAAGAGACCCAGTACTTC. This gives the protein CASSGEWLAGGQETQYF.

The rearrangement links TRBV25-1 to TRBJ1-1, with 11 positions matching TRBD1. V was clipped by 2 bases and J by 8 bases; unmatched bases: 7. The CDR3 is made up of 15 amino acids. Germline lookup yields CDR1 MGHDK and CDR2 SYGVNS. The CDR3 spells CASSETGTGGSEAFF. In nucleotides, the CDR3 is TGTGCCAGCAGTGAAACCGGGACAGGGGGATCCGAAGCTTTCTTT. The whole variable domain, filled in from reference TRBV25-1 and TRBJ1-1, reads EADIYQTPRYLVIGTGKKITLECSQTMGHDKMYWYQQDPGMELHLIHYSYGVNSTEKGDLSSESTVSRIRTEHFPLTLESARPSHTSQYLCASSETGTGGSEAFFGQGTRLTVV.

The V and J genes are TRBV5-1 and TRBJ1-3, with 8 bases lining up with TRBD1. Trimming cost V 4 bases and J 8 bases; bases outside gene matches: 8. In germline, CDR1 is SGHRS, CDR2 YFSETQ. The CDR3 extends over 14 amino acids. Here the CDR3 DNA reads TGCGCCAGCAGCCCCGGACAGGGAGCCTACACCATATATTTT. Its protein is CASSPGQGAYTIYF.

This chain joins TRBV4-1 and TRBJ1-3, with 10 bases fitting TRBD1. The CDR3 covers 19 residues. V shed 2 bases, J shed 0 bases, and the junction held 10 bases outside the gene matches. Germline lookup yields CDR1 MGHRA and CDR2 YSYEKL. CDR3 protein: CASSQPGQGIKSSGNTIYF. The CDR3 DNA is TGCGCCAGCAGCCAACCGGGACAGGGGATTAAGAGCTCTGGAAACACCATATATTTT.

In its sample, this clone was seen a few times. The chain combines TRBV14 with TRBJ2-1, with 11 bases aligning to TRBD2. CDR1 and CDR2 from the germline V gene are SGHDN and FVKESK. The CDR3 loop spans 16 amino acids. V trimming: 4 bases; J trimming: 9 bases; junction bases outside the gene matches: 11. The CDR3 DNA reads TGTGCCAGCAGCCCTCATCGGGCTAGCGGGGGGATTGAGCAGTTCTTC. Translating it yields CASSPHRASGGIEQFF.

The chain combines TRBV23-1 with TRBJ1-1; a weak D match, TRBD1 (5 bases). TRBV23-1 is noted as an ORF with a role that remains uncertain. CDR3 length equals 14 residues. V was shortened by 2 bases and J by 6 bases, with 13 bases between the two germline ends. The CDR3 DNA reads as TGCGCCAGCAGTCAACCAGGGAAAGGGGCTGAAGCTTTCTTT. Its protein is CASSQPGKGAEAFF.

The chain has TRBV2 and TRBJ1-5; 8 bases match TRBD1. The germline V gene has CDR1 SNHLY and CDR2 FYNNEI. The CDR3 runs 14 residues. With 7 bases clipped from V and 4 bases from J, the junction kept 6 bases outside the gene matches. CDR3 nucleotides: TGTGCCAGCACCCGGACAGGGCGGAATCAGCCCCAGCATTTT. Its protein product is CASTRTGRNQPQHF.

V usage is TRBV5-1 and J usage is TRBJ1-3; 8 bases fit TRBD1. The V and J ends lost 2 bases and 0 bases, in that order; junction bases with no gene match: 7. The CDR3 has 17 residues. Germline V gene data show CDR1 as SGHRS and CDR2 as YFSETQ. The CDR3 coding sequence is TGCGCCAGCAGCTTAAAGACAGGGGAAAGCTCTGGAAACACCATATATTTT. Its protein product is CASSLKTGESSGNTIYF.

The CDR3 is CASSLYGNNEQFF. The CDR3 DNA reads as TGTGCCAGCAGTTTATACGGGAACAATGAGCAGTTCTTC. The chain uses TRBV27 and TRBJ2-1; D is possibly TRBD2 (5 bases). Trimming shortened V by 1 base and J by 5 bases, and 6 bases separated the two germline ends. Germline V gives CDR1 MNHEY, CDR2 SMNVEV (reference sequence). The CDR3 extends over 13 amino acids.

The chain recombines TRBV18 with TRBJ1-6; the D is unclear. CDR1 is KGHSH, CDR2 LQKENI, per germline. This CDR3 spans 12 amino acids. V lost 3 bases and J 14 bases, leaving 11 bases between the germline ends. The CDR3 region is CASSPDSNTLHF. The CDR3 DNA is TGTGCCAGCTCACCCGATTCAAACACCCTCCACTTT.

The V gene is TRBV7-8, the J gene TRBJ1-6; 11 bases fit TRBD1. Germline V gene data show CDR1 as SGHVS and CDR2 as FQNEAQ. This CDR3 comprises 15 residues. The V and J ends lost 5 bases and 10 bases, in that order; junction bases with no gene match: 7. Written as DNA, the CDR3 is TGTGCCAGCAGCCAGAAAGGGACAGGGGGATCACCCCTCCACTTT. It yields the protein CASSQKGTGGSPLHF.

The V call is TRBV5-1, the J call TRBJ2-7; 7 nucleotides agree with TRBD1. Looked up from germline, CDR1 is SGHRS and CDR2 is YFSETQ. J was trimmed by 2 bases and V by 4 bases; bases with no gene match: 6. This CDR3 comprises 14 residues. The CDR3 DNA sequence: TGCGCCAGCAGCCCTCGACAGGGCCCCTACGAGCAGTACTTC. Translating gives CASSPRQGPYEQYF.

The chain couples TRBV18 to TRBJ2-5; TRBD2 aligns across 10 bases. Per the germline V gene, CDR1 is KGHSH and CDR2 is LQKENI. The CDR3 spans 16 residues. J gave up 2 bases and V 0 bases, and 3 bases lay outside the gene matches. Here the CDR3 DNA reads TGTGCCAGCTCACCACCGGGACTAGCGCTTCAAGAGACCCAGTACTTC. This gives the protein CASSPPGLALQETQYF. Filled out from reference TRBV18 and TRBJ2-5, the complete variable domain reads NAGVMQNPRHLVRRRGQEARLRCSPMKGHSHVYWYRQLPEEGLKFMVYLQKENIIDESGMPKERFSAEFPKEGPSILRIQQVVRGDSAAYFCASSPPGLALQETQYFGPGTRLLVL.

CDR3 region: CATSRPRGQGGGYTF. DNA for the CDR3: TGTGCCACCAGCAGACCTCGTGGACAGGGGGGTGGCTACACCTTC. The genes are TRBV15 and TRBJ1-2; 10 bases line up with TRBD1. Germline trimming cut 2 bases from V and 7 bases from J; bases unmatched to any gene: 7. The germline gives CDR1 LNHNV, CDR2 YYDKDF (reference sequence). The CDR3 is 15 amino acids.

The rearrangement joins TRBV27 to TRBJ2-7, with 11 bases lining up with TRBD2. Per germline, CDR1 MNHEY and CDR2 SMNVEV (reference sequence). There are 15 residues in the CDR3. The junction had 2 bases not matched to a gene; V was cut back by 0 bases and J by 4 bases. The CDR3 DNA follows: TGTGCCAGCAGTTTATCTAGCGGGGGGGCGTACGAGCAGTACTTC. It specifies CASSLSSGGAYEQYF.

The chain employs TRBV28 and TRBJ1-2; TRBD1 might be the D (5 bases). V shed 8 bases and J shed 2 bases, with 12 bases lying between them. This CDR3 is 13 amino acids long. Germline V gene sequence: CDR1 MDHEN, CDR2 SYDVKM. The CDR3 sequence: CASQAGVNYGYTF. As DNA, the CDR3 is TGTGCCAGCCAGGCGGGGGTAAACTATGGCTACACCTTC.

This clone appeared once. This sequence joins TRBV5-1 and TRBJ2-7, with TRBD1 identical over 12 bases. The germline CDR1 and CDR2 sequences are SGHRS and YFSETQ. V was clipped by 4 bases and J by 5 bases; unmatched bases: 4. This CDR3 is built from 14 residues. The CDR3 DNA is TGCGCCAGCAGCCCGGGACAGGGGGCCCACGAGCAGTACTTC. As protein: CASSPGQGAHEQYF. Full variable domain (remainder filled in from reference TRBV5-1 and TRBJ2-7): KAGVTQTPRYLIKTRGQQVTLSCSPISGHRSVSWYQQTPGQGLQFLFEYFSETQRNKGNFPGRFSGRQFSNSRSEMNVSTLELGDSALYLCASSPGQGAHEQYFGPGTRLTVT.

The V call is TRBV5-6, the J call TRBJ2-4; 15 positions match TRBD2. Germline V CDR1 and CDR2: SGHDT, YYEEEE. V trimming: 2 bases; J trimming: 0 bases; junction bases outside the gene matches: 6. CDR3 size: 19 residues. Here the CDR3 reads CASSLGLAGGILAKNIQYF. The CDR3 DNA reads as TGTGCCAGCAGCTTAGGACTAGCGGGGGGGATTCTAGCCAAAAACATTCAGTACTTC. Combining the CDR3 with reference TRBV5-6 and TRBJ2-4 gives the whole variable domain DAGVTQSPTHLIKTRGQQVTLRCSPKSGHDTVSWYQQALGQGPQFIFQYYEEEERQRGNFPDRFSGHQFPNYSSELNVNALLLGDSALYLCASSLGLAGGILAKNIQYFGAGTRLSVL.

This clone was counted a few times. This chain links TRBV7-9 with TRBJ2-7, with D possibly being TRBD1 (6 bases). Germline values: CDR1 SEHNR, CDR2 FQNEAQ (reference sequence). Trimming removed 4 bases at V and 1 base at J, with 8 bases between. CDR3 size: 13 residues. The CDR3 DNA reads TGTGCCAGCAGCTCGGACAGTTCCTACGAGCAGTACTTC. Translation: CASSSDSSYEQYF.

The V call is TRBV2, the J call TRBJ1-1; D perhaps matches TRBD1 (5 bases). Germline CDR1 and CDR2: SNHLY and FYNNEI. The CDR3 has 13 residues. V was clipped by 0 bases and J by 11 bases, with 13 bases between them. As DNA, the CDR3 is TGTGCCAGCAGTGAAGCGCTTCAGGGTAGGGCTTTCTTT. Protein: CASSEALQGRAFF.

This chain links TRBV11-2 with TRBJ1-2; a weak D match, TRBD1 (5 bases). The germline gives CDR1 SGHAT, CDR2 FQNNGV. V lost 1 base and J lost 6, with 12 bases in between. The CDR3 runs 14 residues. CDR3 nucleotides: TGTGCCAGCAGCTTAGCTTGGCGGGGGGATGGCTACACCTTC. Encoded protein: CASSLAWRGDGYTF.

The chain recombines TRBV6-6 with TRBJ2-4; the D gene is possibly TRBD2 (7 bases). This CDR3 spans 16 amino acids. Deletions cut 6 bases from V and 2 bases from J, with 17 bases between. Germline loops: CDR1 MNHNY, CDR2 SVGAGI (reference sequence). The CDR3 is CASSLGGGGTKNIQYF. CDR3 in DNA: TGTGCCAGCAGCTTAGGGGGAGGGGGGACCAAAAACATTCAGTACTTC.

This clone was seen just once. This chain links TRBV10-3 with TRBJ1-2, with 8 bases matching TRBD1. This CDR3 has 16 amino acids. The germline V gene has CDR1 ENHRY and CDR2 SYGVKD. With V trimmed by 4 bases and J by 5 bases, 12 bases remained unmatched. CDR3 bases: TGTGCCATCAGTGCTGGGACAGGCGAGCGTCCTTATGGCTACACCTTC. Its protein product is CAISAGTGERPYGYTF.

This rearrangement joins TRBV10-3 to TRBJ1-5; perhaps TRBD1 as D (5 bases). The germline V gene has CDR1 ENHRY and CDR2 SYGVKD. V was shortened by 4 bases and J by 5 bases, with 9 bases between the two germline ends. This CDR3 contains 13 residues. CDR3 sequence (DNA): TGTGCCATCAGTGTTGACAGAGATCAGCCCCAGCATTTT. It translates to CAISVDRDQPQHF.

The chain couples TRBV11-1 to TRBJ2-2; no definite D call. CDR1 is SGHAT and CDR2 is FQDESV in the germline V gene (reference sequence). Trimming removed 5 bases at V and 1 base at J, with 5 bases between. CDR3 length: 13 residues. CDR3 residues: CASSPKNTGELFF. The CDR3 DNA sequence: TGTGCCAGCAGCCCAAAGAACACCGGGGAGCTGTTTTTT.

The V call is TRBV4-1, the J call TRBJ1-1; D is ambiguous. This CDR3 is 12 amino acids long. The V end lost 1 base, the J end lost 10 bases, and 10 bases lay between the germline ends. Germline values: CDR1 MGHRA, CDR2 YSYEKL. CDR3 coding DNA: TGCGCCAGCAGCCAAGTGGCTTCCCCAGCTTTCTTT. This sequence encodes CASSQVASPAFF.

V gene TRBV6-5 combines with J gene TRBJ1-1, with 9 bases identical to TRBD1. Germline CDR1 is MNHEY and CDR2 is SVGAGI. This CDR3 has 13 residues. Germline trimming cut 6 bases from V and 5 bases from J; bases unmatched to any gene: 4. The CDR3 nucleotides read TGTGCCAGCAGGGAGGACAGGGGAACTGAAGCTTTCTTT. This encodes CASREDRGTEAFF.

In this sample, this clone turned up once. The chain couples TRBV9 to TRBJ1-2; TRBD1 matches 10 bases. Germline CDR1 and CDR2: SGDLS and YYNGEE. This CDR3 is built from 14 residues. Losses at the gene ends were 1 base for V and 7 bases for J; bases not matched to a gene: 4. Here the CDR3 reads CASSVRDRGSGYTF. CDR3 in DNA: TGTGCCAGCAGCGTACGGGACAGGGGATCTGGCTACACCTTC.

This clone appeared a single time. The V and J genes are TRBV7-3 and TRBJ2-1; 8 bases fit TRBD2. Germline assignment: CDR1 SGHTA and CDR2 FQGTGA. V gave up 0 bases and J gave up 7 bases; unmatched junction bases: 8. This CDR3 comprises 16 residues. The CDR3 nucleotides read TGTGCCAGCAGCTTAACTTTAGCGGGGACTGGGAATGAGCAGTTCTTC. Its protein product is CASSLTLAGTGNEQFF.

This sequence joins TRBV5-4 and TRBJ1-2; tentatively, D is TRBD1 (6 bases). The CDR3 is 14 residues long. Germline assignment: CDR1 SGHNT and CDR2 YYREEE (reference sequence). V was shortened by 1 base and J by 6 bases, with 13 bases between the two germline ends. The CDR3 DNA follows: TGTGCCAGCAGCTTGACAGGGAGAGGGGATGGCTACACCTTC. Protein product: CASSLTGRGDGYTF. Supplemented by reference TRBV5-4 and TRBJ1-2, the full variable domain reads ETGVTQSPTHLIKTRGQQVTLRCSSQSGHNTVSWYQQALGQGPQFIFQYYREEENGRGNFPPRFSGLQFPNYSSELNVNALELDDSALYLCASSLTGRGDGYTFGSGTRLTVV.

The CDR3 region is CASGHGTATDTQYF. The CDR3 DNA reads as TGTGCCAGCGGACACGGGACAGCCACAGATACGCAGTATTTT. The chain carries TRBV7-9 and TRBJ2-3; 7 bases agree with TRBD1. The germline V gene encodes CDR1 SEHNR and CDR2 FQNEAQ (reference sequence). There are 14 residues in the CDR3. The V and J ends lost 8 bases and 2 bases, in that order; junction bases with no gene match: 7.